These 28 T cell receptor beta chains were all obtained from the same sample, sequenced in a study of OX40 agonist ivuxolimab in advanced cancers. Data came from immunoSEQ multiplex PCR; TCRdb stores just in-frame clones and leaves some out. The table shows 95,000 to 110,000 clones, with approximately 90% occurring only once. Specimen: CD4+ or CD8+ T cells sorted from blood, collected in a trial of the OX40 agonist ivuxolimab. Source of these receptors: an adult with an advanced solid tumor such as melanoma, head and neck, liver or kidney cancer.

This sequence joins TRBV27 and TRBJ1-5; D gene unclear. This CDR3 contains 12 residues. V lost 4 bases and J lost 5, with 6 bases in between. From germline, CDR1 is MNHEY and CDR2 SMNVEV (reference sequence). CDR3 residues: CASSSGHQPQHF. The CDR3 region has the DNA TGTGCCAGCAGTTCCGGACATCAGCCCCAGCATTTT.

This chain links TRBV19 with TRBJ2-5, with D tentatively TRBD2 (5 bases). Germline CDR1 and CDR2: LNHDA and SQIVND (reference sequence). V was shortened by 3 bases and J by 5 bases, with 10 bases between the two germline ends. The CDR3 spans 13 residues. CDR3 amino acids: CASSIGLRETQYF. DNA for the CDR3: TGTGCCAGTAGTATCGGACTGAGGGAGACCCAGTACTTC.

The chain is built from TRBV7-6 and TRBJ2-7, with 9 bases aligning to TRBD1. Germline V CDR1 and CDR2: SGHVS, FNYEAQ. This CDR3 spans 17 amino acids. J was trimmed by 3 bases and V by 2 bases; bases with no gene match: 11. The CDR3 nucleotides are TGTGCCAGCAGCTTAAGGACAGGGGTGGGTGAAAGCTACGAGCAGTACTTC. This encodes CASSLRTGVGESYEQYF. Looking up the rest from reference TRBV7-6 and TRBJ2-7 gives the full variable domain: GAGVSQSPRYKVTKRGQDVALRCDPISGHVSLYWYRQALGQGPEFLTYFNYEAQQDKSGLPNDRFSAERPEGSISTLTIQRTEQRDSAMYRCASSLRTGVGESYEQYFGPGTRLTVT.

The CDR3 DNA is TGTGCCTGGAGTATTAATGGAAACACCATATATTTT. Protein sequence: CAWSINGNTIYF. The chain employs TRBV30 and TRBJ1-3; no clear D. The V gene lost 2 bases and the J gene lost 3 bases, with 5 bases spanning the gap. The CDR3 is made up of 12 amino acids. CDR1 is GTSNPN and CDR2 is SVGIG in the germline V gene (reference sequence).

The rearrangement uses TRBV28 and TRBJ2-1; 10 nucleotides line up with TRBD2. V lost 3 bases, J lost 8 bases, and 4 bases stayed unmatched. Germline-derived CDR1 and CDR2 are MDHEN and SYDVKM. CDR3 length: 14 amino acids. CDR3: CASSLAAGGYEQFF. For the CDR3, the DNA is TGTGCCAGCAGTTTGGCAGCGGGAGGGTATGAGCAGTTCTTC.

V and J are TRBV30 and TRBJ2-7; no definite D call. The CDR3 length is 11 residues. Trimming stripped 3 bases from V and 3 bases from J, with 6 bases between. Germline lookup yields CDR1 GTSNPN and CDR2 SVGIG (reference sequence). The CDR3 DNA reads TGTGCCTGGAGATCGGTCTACGAGCAGTACTTC. It encodes CAWRSVYEQYF.

The chain recombines TRBV6-5 with TRBJ1-1; D is undetermined. V gave up 2 bases and J gave up 2 bases, with 15 bases separating them. CDR1 is MNHEY, CDR2 SVGAGI, per germline. The CDR3 sequence is 16 residues long. The CDR3 DNA reads as TGTGCCAGCAGTTACGCCCGCTCCCCTGCTAACACTGAAGCTTTCTTT. Translation: CASSYARSPANTEAFF.

The chain has TRBV29-1 and TRBJ1-5; weak D call: TRBD1 (5 bases). V lost 4 bases and J lost 2, with 9 bases in between. This CDR3 has 13 amino acids. From germline, CDR1 is SQVTM and CDR2 ANQGSEA. CDR3 amino acids: CSVGDGRNQPQHF. The CDR3 nucleotides are TGCAGCGTTGGGGACGGACGCAATCAGCCCCAGCATTTT.

The chain uses TRBV19 and TRBJ1-5; 7 nucleotides match TRBD1. From germline, CDR1 is LNHDA and CDR2 SQIVND (reference sequence). This CDR3 contains 14 residues. V lost 1 base to trimming and J lost 5 bases; unmatched junction nucleotides: 2. In DNA, the CDR3 is TGTGCCAGTAGTATAGTCGACAGGGATCAGCCCCAGCATTTT. This codes for CASSIVDRDQPQHF.

The chain joins TRBV29-1 to TRBJ1-2; weak D call: TRBD1 (6 bases). CDR1 and CDR2 (germline): SQVTM, ANQGSEA. The V gene lost 1 base and the J gene lost 6 bases, with 27 bases spanning the gap. The CDR3 extends over 18 amino acids. This chain's CDR3 is CSVEGVGDRNYNLNGYTF. In DNA form, the CDR3 reads TGCAGCGTTGAAGGGGTCGGCGACAGGAACTATAATCTTAATGGCTACACCTTC.

This clone has more than one count but fewer than ten. The J gene is TRBJ1-1, the V gene TRBV6-5; D remains unclear. The CDR3 loop spans 13 amino acids. V was trimmed by 6 bases and J by 3 bases, leaving 11 bases between them. Germline-derived CDR1 and CDR2 are MNHEY and SVGAGI. The CDR3: CASRSVGYTEAFF. The CDR3 bases are TGTGCCAGCAGGTCAGTCGGGTACACTGAAGCTTTCTTT.

The DNA for the CDR3 is TGTGCCAGCAGTGTCACAGGAACAGGGGCCAACGTCCTGACTTTC. Encoded protein: CASSVTGTGANVLTF. The chain has TRBV2 and TRBJ2-6; a weak D match, TRBD1 (5 bases). Germline CDR1 and CDR2: SNHLY and FYNNEI. V shed 4 bases and J shed 4 bases, with 11 bases lying between them. There are 15 residues in the CDR3.

The chain combines TRBV6-1 with TRBJ1-4; D ambiguous. Trimming removed 7 bases from V and 2 bases from J, with 11 bases in between. Germline CDR1 MNHNS, CDR2 SASEGT. CDR3 size: 14 residues. CDR3: CASTAGVTNEKLFF. DNA for the CDR3: TGTGCCAGCACCGCGGGTGTCACTAATGAAAAACTGTTTTTT.

The V call is TRBV29-1, the J call TRBJ2-5; tentative D call: TRBD2 (6 bases). Germline V gene data show CDR1 as SQVTM and CDR2 as ANQGSEA. CDR3 length equals 12 residues. The germline V and J ends were trimmed by 5 bases and 5 bases, with 12 bases remaining between them. DNA of the CDR3: TGCAGCGTTCGGGCAGGGAGGGAGACCCAGTACTTC. Encoded protein: CSVRAGRETQYF.

Turning to this clone: At one boundary the junction diverges from the germline segment, which might be a read error. This chain connects TRBV28 to TRBJ2-7; D is uncertain. The CDR3 is made up of 14 amino acids. Germline assignment: CDR1 MDHEN and CDR2 SYDVKM. Written as DNA, the CDR3 is TGTGCCGGCAGTTTGTCCGGACCCGAATACGAGCAGTACTTC. It is translated as CAGSLSGPEYEQYF.

The V and J genes are TRBV11-3 and TRBJ2-1, with 9 positions matching TRBD1. The germline V gene has CDR1 SGHNT and CDR2 YENEEA. V dropped 0 bases and J dropped 2; count of bases not matched to a gene: 5. This CDR3 is 17 amino acids long. For the CDR3, the DNA is TGTGCCAGCAGCTTAGATGTCGGGACAGGGACCTACAATGAGCAGTTCTTC. Translated, it gives CASSLDVGTGTYNEQFF.

This chain uses TRBV15 with TRBJ2-3; 7 bases agree with TRBD2. J gave up 8 bases and V 5 bases, and 7 bases lay outside the gene matches. The CDR3 is 13 amino acids. Per the germline V gene, CDR1 is LNHNV and CDR2 is YYDKDF (reference sequence). This CDR3 is CATSRNLAGTQYF. In nucleotides, the CDR3 is TGTGCCACCAGCCGAAACTTAGCGGGTACGCAGTATTTT. The whole variable domain, remainder taken from reference TRBV15 and TRBJ2-3, is DAMVIQNPRYQVTQFGKPVTLSCSQTLNHNVMYWYQQKSSQAPKLLFHYYDKDFNNEADTPDNFQSRRPNTSFCFLDIRSPGLGDTAMYLCATSRNLAGTQYFGPGTRLTVL.

This chain connects TRBV4-2 to TRBJ1-1; no firm D call. Germline V gene data show CDR1 as LGHNA and CDR2 as YNFKEQ. The V and J ends lost 1 base and 5 bases respectively, with 14 bases between them. CDR3 length equals 15 residues. CDR3 sequence: CASSQVPGEGTEAFF. In DNA form, the CDR3 reads TGTGCCAGCAGCCAAGTTCCCGGGGAAGGAACTGAAGCTTTCTTT.

The V gene is TRBV4-2, the J gene TRBJ2-2, with TRBD1 identical over 12 bases. CDR1 LGHNA and CDR2 YNFKEQ come from the germline V gene. The CDR3 contains 20 residues. Trimming removed 2 bases from V and 5 bases from J; junction bases left unmatched: 15. CDR3 DNA: TGTGCCAGCAGCCAACCACCGGGACAGGGGGCTGGAAGGGATACCGGGGAGCTGTTTTTT. Amino acids: CASSQPPGQGAGRDTGELFF.

This clone was counted between two and nine times. The chain links TRBV5-1 to TRBJ1-1; TRBD1 might be the D (5 bases). The ends were cut back, 4 bases at V and 7 bases at J, with 14 bases in the middle. This CDR3 is built from 13 residues. Germline loops: CDR1 SGHRS, CDR2 YFSETQ. The CDR3 DNA follows: TGCGCCAGCAGCAGCCGGGGCGACAGTGAAGCTTTCTTT. Translating gives CASSSRGDSEAFF.

The chain uses TRBV6-4 and TRBJ2-2, with 8 bases that match TRBD1. The germline V gene encodes CDR1 MRHNA and CDR2 SNTAGT. This CDR3 contains 14 residues. With V trimmed by 9 bases and J by 5 bases, 8 bases remained unmatched. The CDR3 DNA sequence: TGTGCCAGTGCCGTTGACAGGGGAACCGGGGAGCTGTTTTTT. Protein product: CASAVDRGTGELFF.

The V gene is TRBV4-1, the J gene TRBJ2-5; 7 nucleotides align to TRBD2. The trim removed 3 bases at V and 2 bases at J, leaving 3 bases unmatched. CDR1 and CDR2 from the germline V gene are MGHRA and YSYEKL. This CDR3 has 14 amino acids. The CDR3 region is CASSQGGVQETQYF. The CDR3, as DNA: TGCGCCAGCAGCCAGGGAGGGGTTCAAGAGACCCAGTACTTC.

The chain carries TRBV7-9 and TRBJ2-3; 7 positions match TRBD1. V was pared by 4 bases and J by 0 bases, with 4 bases of the junction left unmatched. Germline assignment: CDR1 SEHNR and CDR2 FQNEAQ (reference sequence). CDR3 length: 15 residues. The CDR3 nucleotides are TGTGCCAGCAGCTCAGACAGGGACAGCACAGATACGCAGTATTTT. This sequence encodes CASSSDRDSTDTQYF. Full variable domain (remainder filled in from reference TRBV7-9 and TRBJ2-3): DTGVSQNPRHKITKRGQNVTFRCDPISEHNRLYWYRQTLGQGPEFLTYFQNEAQLEKSRLLSDRFSAERPKGSFSTLEIQRTEQGDSAMYLCASSSDRDSTDTQYFGPGTRLTVL.

The rearrangement links TRBV5-1 to TRBJ2-3; D not certain. This CDR3 region has 12 residues. Trimming removed 1 base from V and 7 bases from J, with 7 bases in between. Germline values: CDR1 SGHRS, CDR2 YFSETQ. DNA of the CDR3: TGCGCCAGCAGCTTGAACTCAAATACGCAGTATTTT. Translated: CASSLNSNTQYF.

The CDR3: CASSLNVAQETQYF. The DNA of the CDR3 is TGCGCCAGCAGTTTGAACGTCGCCCAAGAGACCCAGTACTTC. The J gene is TRBJ2-5, the V gene TRBV5-1; D gene ambiguous. The CDR3 is 14 residues long. Germline V gene data show CDR1 as SGHRS and CDR2 as YFSETQ. V shed 5 bases and J shed 1 base, with 12 bases lying between them.

The V and J genes are TRBV6-4 and TRBJ2-1; D is perhaps TRBD1 (6 bases). Trimming pared 6 bases from V and 7 bases from J, leaving 13 bases between. Germline V CDR1 and CDR2: MRHNA, SNTAGT. The CDR3 has 13 residues. The CDR3 loop reads CASSTGTLNEQFF. The CDR3 DNA is TGTGCCAGCAGCACCGGGACATTAAATGAGCAGTTCTTC.

V gene TRBV2 combines with J gene TRBJ2-7, with D possibly being TRBD1 or TRBD2 (5 bases each). Germline loops: CDR1 SNHLY, CDR2 FYNNEI. The CDR3 extends over 15 amino acids. With 4 bases removed from V and 2 bases from J, the gap between germline ends came to 15 bases. The CDR3, as DNA: TGTGCCAGCAGTGGTAGCGCCCAGGGACCCTACGAGCAGTACTTC. Translating it yields CASSGSAQGPYEQYF.

J is TRBJ2-7 and V is TRBV11-3, with 16 positions matching TRBD2. The CDR3 totals 17 residues. Germline CDR1 is SGHNT and CDR2 is YENEEA. Unmatched junction bases numbered 5, after V lost 2 bases and J lost 4 bases. CDR3 bases: TGTGCCAGCAGCTTACCTCCGGGACTAGCGGGAGGGTACGAGCAGTACTTC. Translated: CASSLPPGLAGGYEQYF.